This T cell receptor beta chain was retrieved from a study of T cell responses to AZD1222 COVID-19 vaccine. Whole-study results and caveats: Regions 160-218 and 743-854 dominated among vaccine-associated CD4 TCRs spanning spike. Nearly half of spike-specific TCRs reportedly go after variant regions that carry no mutations. Compared with day 0, the breadth and depth of the Spike-specific TCR repertoire rose significantly after two doses of AZD1222.

A note on this clone: Its target is not known.

Germline CDR1 is SGHRS and CDR2 is YFSETQ. The CDR3 covers 17 residues. V lost 4 bases, J lost 0 bases, and 10 bases stayed unmatched. Assay: immunoSEQ multiplex PCR; the TCRdb copy retains only in-frame clones and omits some. The sample lists 80,000 to 100,000 clones, approximately 92% occurring once. Some second doses came at about 4 weeks and others at about 12 weeks; these were pooled. The chain is built from TRBV5-1 and TRBJ2-3; 8 bases line up with TRBD2. The sequences come from peripheral blood, collected 28 days after the second AZD1222 dose. This sequence was found in an adult who received the AZD1222 COVID-19 vaccine. The CDR3 coding sequence is TGCGCCAGCAGCGGCGCAATAGCGGGAACGAGCACAGATACGCAGTATTTT. Protein sequence: CASSGAIAGTSTDTQYF.